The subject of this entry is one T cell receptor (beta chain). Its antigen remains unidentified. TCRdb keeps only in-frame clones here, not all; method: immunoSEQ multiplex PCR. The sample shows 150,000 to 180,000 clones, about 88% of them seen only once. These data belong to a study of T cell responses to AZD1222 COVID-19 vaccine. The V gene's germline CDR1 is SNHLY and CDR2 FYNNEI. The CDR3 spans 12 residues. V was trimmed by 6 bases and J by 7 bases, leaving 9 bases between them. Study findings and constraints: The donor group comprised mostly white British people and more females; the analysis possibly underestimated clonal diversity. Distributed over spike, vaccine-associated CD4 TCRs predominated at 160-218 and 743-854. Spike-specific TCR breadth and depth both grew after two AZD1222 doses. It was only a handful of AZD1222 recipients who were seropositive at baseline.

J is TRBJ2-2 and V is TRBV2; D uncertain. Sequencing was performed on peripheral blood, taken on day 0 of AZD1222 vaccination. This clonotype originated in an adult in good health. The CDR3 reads CASRKMGGELFF. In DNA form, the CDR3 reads TGTGCCAGCAGAAAGATGGGCGGGGAGCTGTTTTTT.